This T cell receptor (beta chain) was sequenced in a study of blood T cells in healthy people across ages. Total RNA amounts of at least 6 micrograms were extracted per sample. Through a sample-barcoded 5' primer and a J-beta primer mix, a second PCR was run for roughly 6 to 12 cycles. TCRdb called the 5' RACE reads again in MiXCR, with one record for every CDR3 protein. The top ten clones hold roughly 9% of a sample with roughly 700,000 distinct CDR3 sequences, around a quarter of them seen once. Germline assignment: CDR1 SGHDT and CDR2 YYEEEE. CDR3 length: 16 amino acids. The V gene lost 0 bases and the J gene lost 0 bases, with 10 bases spanning the gap. The same sample was also used in a study of T cells of mothers and their children.

The specimen was blood. The sequence was collected from a boy younger than 18 in good health. This sequence joins TRBV5-6 and TRBJ1-3, with D tentatively TRBD1 (5 bases). This CDR3 is CASSLVAGPSGNTIYF. The CDR3 DNA sequence: TGTGCCAGCAGCTTGGTTGCAGGGCCCTCTGGAAACACCATATATTTT.